These 19 T cell receptor beta chains were all obtained from the same sample, sequenced in a study of blood T cell repertoires in COVID-19. The assay was immunoSEQ multiplex PCR, and TCRdb's table has in-frame clones only and misses some. The profile covers around 50,000 clones, with about 84% appearing a single time and roughly 15% taken by the ten largest. The sample taken for sequencing was peripheral blood. These receptors came from a human donor in a cohort sampled during active COVID-19.

The chain couples TRBV6-5 to TRBJ2-1, with 13 bases that match TRBD2. Germline lookup yields CDR1 MNHEY and CDR2 SVGAGI. With V trimmed by 6 bases and J by 8 bases, 7 bases remained unmatched. The CDR3 loop spans 15 amino acids. The CDR3 reads CASRRTSGGAYEQFF. In nucleotides, the CDR3 is TGTGCCAGCAGGAGGACTAGCGGGGGCGCTTATGAGCAGTTCTTC.

The chain joins TRBV9 to TRBJ2-2; 15 nucleotides match TRBD2. After removal of 4 bases from V and 4 bases from J, the junction contained 11 bases not matched to a gene. Germline V gene lookup returns CDR1 SGDLS and CDR2 YYNGEE. This CDR3 has 19 residues. The CDR3 region has the DNA TGTGCCAGCAGCATAAGACCGGGACTAGCGGGGGGCGGCACCGGGGAGCTGTTTTTT. Its protein is CASSIRPGLAGGGTGELFF.

V usage is TRBV2 and J usage is TRBJ2-7, with a possible D match to TRBD1 (6 bases). Per germline, CDR1 SNHLY and CDR2 FYNNEI. V was trimmed by 4 bases and J by 1 base, leaving 14 bases between them. The CDR3 runs 15 residues. CDR3 sequence reads: CASSATRGLSYEQYF. CDR3 DNA: TGTGCCAGCAGTGCCACCAGGGGCCTGTCCTACGAGCAGTACTTC.

V and J are TRBV6-1 and TRBJ1-6; TRBD1 aligns across 10 bases. Germline assignment: CDR1 MNHNS and CDR2 SASEGT. This CDR3 has 16 amino acids. V trimming: 1 base; J trimming: 6 bases; junction bases outside the gene matches: 3. The CDR3 DNA reads as TGTGCCAGCAGTGAAGAGTGGACAGGGGGTAATTCACCCCTCCACTTT. Translated, it gives CASSEEWTGGNSPLHF.

V and J are TRBV12-5 and TRBJ2-2; 16 positions match TRBD2. CDR1 and CDR2 (germline): LGHNT, FRNRAP. The length of the CDR3 is 20 residues. J gave up 5 bases and V 0 bases, and 9 bases lay outside the gene matches. The CDR3 spells CASGLVLGTSGRAQTGELFF. The CDR3 DNA reads TGTGCTAGTGGTTTGGTACTTGGGACTAGCGGGAGGGCCCAAACCGGGGAGCTGTTTTTT.

This rearrangement joins TRBV27 to TRBJ1-1; 10 bases match TRBD1. Trimming removed 4 bases from V and 4 bases from J; junction bases left unmatched: 9. This CDR3 contains 16 residues. The germline CDR1 and CDR2 sequences are MNHEY and SMNVEV (reference sequence). CDR3 nucleotide sequence: TGTGCCAGCAGTTCTTGGGACAGGGGACTCATCACTGAAGCTTTCTTT. Translation gives CASSSWDRGLITEAFF.

The gene calls are TRBV6-6 and TRBJ1-1, with D hard to call. V was clipped by 0 bases and J by 0 bases, with 5 bases between them. The germline V gene has CDR1 MNHNY and CDR2 SVGAGI (reference sequence). This CDR3 has 14 amino acids. Written as DNA, the CDR3 is TGTGCCAGCAGTTACTCTCAGTTGAACACTGAAGCTTTCTTT. Protein product: CASSYSQLNTEAFF.

The V call is TRBV2, the J call TRBJ1-1; D is unclear. The CDR3 spans 14 residues. V lost 4 bases, J lost 2 bases, and 11 bases lay in between. Germline assignment: CDR1 SNHLY and CDR2 FYNNEI. The CDR3: CASSAQAANTEAFF. The CDR3 bases are TGTGCCAGCAGTGCTCAGGCAGCTAACACTGAAGCTTTCTTT. The full variable domain, in which reference TRBV2 and TRBJ1-1 provide the parts outside the CDR3, is EPEVTQTPSHQVTQMGQEVILRCVPISNHLYFYWYRQILGQKVEFLVSFYNNEISEKSEIFDDQFSVERPDGSNFTLKIRSTKLEDSAMYFCASSAQAANTEAFFGQGTRLTVV.

The V call is TRBV7-2, the J call TRBJ2-3; 9 nucleotides align to TRBD2. The CDR3 contains 14 residues. The germline V gene has CDR1 SGHTA and CDR2 FQGNSA. V trimming: 7 bases; J trimming: 2 bases; junction bases outside the gene matches: 4. CDR3 coding DNA: TGTGCCAGCATGGCTAGCGGGACCACAGATACGCAGTATTTT. As protein: CASMASGTTDTQYF.

This chain uses TRBV29-1 with TRBJ2-1; D may be TRBD2 (5 bases). The CDR3 length is 14 residues. V was clipped by 3 bases and J by 10 bases, with 19 bases between them. Germline CDR1 reads SQVTM; CDR2 reads ANQGSEA. The CDR3 loop reads CSVDSRGRTREQFF. The CDR3 nucleotides are TGCAGCGTTGACTCTCGAGGGCGTACACGAGAGCAGTTCTTC.

The gene calls are TRBV25-1 and TRBJ1-4, with TRBD1 as a possible D gene (6 bases). The CDR3 has 13 residues. Trimming shortened V by 10 bases and J by 8 bases, and 17 bases separated the two germline ends. CDR1 MGHDK and CDR2 SYGVNS come from the germline V gene. CDR3 sequence: CATYRAWGEKLFF. Here the CDR3 DNA reads TGTGCCACCTACAGGGCCTGGGGGGAAAAACTGTTTTTT.

J is TRBJ2-3 and V is TRBV12-3 or TRBV12-4; D perhaps matches TRBD1 (5 bases). This CDR3 spans 12 amino acids. Trimming cost V 5 bases and J 4 bases, with 7 bases left between them. CDR3 loop: CASSQGPDTQYF. The CDR3 DNA is TGTGCCAGCAGTCAGGGCCCAGATACGCAGTATTTT.

The genes are TRBV6-4 and TRBJ1-2; perhaps TRBD1 as D (5 bases). The V end was cut by 3 bases, the J end by 5 bases, with 10 bases between. Germline CDR1 MRHNA, CDR2 SNTAGT. The CDR3 contains 13 residues. CDR3: CASSETGGYGYTF. The CDR3 region has the DNA TGTGCCAGCAGTGAGACGGGGGGGTATGGCTACACCTTC.

This clone was counted once. The gene calls are TRBV4-1 and TRBJ1-1; 8 bases fit TRBD1. This CDR3 contains 16 residues. CDR1 MGHRA and CDR2 YSYEKL come from the germline V gene. The junction had 7 bases not matched to a gene; V was cut back by 3 bases and J by 1 base. The CDR3 region is CASSHFQGASNTEAFF. The CDR3 DNA sequence: TGCGCCAGCAGCCACTTCCAGGGGGCCTCGAACACTGAAGCTTTCTTT.

The rearrangement joins TRBV7-8 to TRBJ1-4; D perhaps matches TRBD1 (6 bases). This CDR3 contains 14 residues. Germline lookup yields CDR1 SGHVS and CDR2 FQNEAQ. Trimming pared 1 base from V and 8 bases from J, leaving 11 bases between. CDR3 coding DNA: TGTGCCAGCAGCTTAGGAGGGGGTTGGGAAAAACTGTTTTTT. It codes for CASSLGGGWEKLFF.

The chain uses TRBV28 and TRBJ1-1; D perhaps matches TRBD1 (6 bases). The germline gives CDR1 MDHEN, CDR2 SYDVKM. This CDR3 is 15 amino acids long. The ends were cut back, 5 bases at V and 6 bases at J, with 19 bases in the middle. CDR3 loop: CASSLNRVLRAEAFF. The CDR3 DNA reads TGTGCCAGCAGTCTCAACAGGGTATTGAGGGCTGAAGCTTTCTTT.

This chain links TRBV25-1 with TRBJ1-1; D remains unclear. Germline CDR1 reads MGHDK; CDR2 reads SYGVNS. CDR3 length: 11 residues. V lost 1 base and J lost 8, with 5 bases in between. CDR3 in DNA: TGTGCCAGCAGTGAATGGGCGGAAGCTTTCTTT. Protein: CASSEWAEAFF.

V gene TRBV2 combines with J gene TRBJ2-1; 7 nucleotides align to TRBD2. Looked up from germline, CDR1 is SNHLY and CDR2 is FYNNEI. Losses at the gene ends were 8 bases for V and 1 base for J; bases not matched to a gene: 2. The CDR3 spans 13 residues. The CDR3 sequence is CASGTNSYNEQFF. The CDR3 DNA reads TGTGCCAGCGGGACTAATTCCTACAATGAGCAGTTCTTC.

The chain recombines TRBV19 with TRBJ1-2; D gene ambiguous. Germline V CDR1 and CDR2: LNHDA, SQIVND (reference sequence). V was trimmed by 6 bases and J by 8 bases, leaving 16 bases between them. This CDR3 has 13 residues. The CDR3 DNA reads TGTGCCAGTAGCCCACAGTATTCTATGGGCTACACCTTC. Its protein product is CASSPQYSMGYTF.